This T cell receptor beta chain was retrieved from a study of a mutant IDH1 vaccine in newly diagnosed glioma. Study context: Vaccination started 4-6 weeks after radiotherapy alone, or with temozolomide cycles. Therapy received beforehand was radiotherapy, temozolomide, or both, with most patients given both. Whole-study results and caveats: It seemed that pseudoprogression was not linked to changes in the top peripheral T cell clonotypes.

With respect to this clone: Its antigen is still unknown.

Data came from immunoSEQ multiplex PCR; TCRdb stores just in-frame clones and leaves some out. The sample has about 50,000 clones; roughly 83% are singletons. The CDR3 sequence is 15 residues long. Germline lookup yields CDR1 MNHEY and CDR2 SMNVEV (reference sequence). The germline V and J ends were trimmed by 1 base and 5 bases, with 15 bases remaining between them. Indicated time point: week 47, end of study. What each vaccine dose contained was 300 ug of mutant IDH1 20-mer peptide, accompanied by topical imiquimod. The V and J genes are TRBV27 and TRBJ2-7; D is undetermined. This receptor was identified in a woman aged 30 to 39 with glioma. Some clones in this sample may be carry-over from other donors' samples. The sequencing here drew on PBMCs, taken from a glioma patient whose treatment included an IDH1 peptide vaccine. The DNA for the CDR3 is TGTGCCAGCAGTTTATTACCAGCCCAATCTCACGAGCAGTACTTC. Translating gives CASSLLPAQSHEQYF.